This is a list of T cell receptor beta chains from one sample in a study of cytomegalovirus exposure and HLA in healthy donors. The protocol was immunoSEQ multiplex PCR, while the TCRdb copy is restricted to in-frame clones and leaves out a portion. This sample has 90,000 to 150,000 clones; 88% occur once, and the top ten carry about 6%. Input material: PBMCs. All receptors derive from a woman between 18 and 30 years old in good health and CMV-seropositive. Both conserved end residues are part of each CDR3. Fields, in order: CDR3 protein, CDR3 DNA, J gene, V gene, D gene, clone size. D genes are given only for firm matches. The size of a clone is reported for some rows only, either as once, few or many, or as a class for expanded clones.

CDR3aa: CASSLTGGYEQYF
CDR3nt: TGCGCCAGCAGCTTGACAGGGGGCTACGAGCAGTACTTC
j_gene: TRBJ2-7
v_gene: TRBV5-1
d_gene: TRBD1
abundance: once

CDR3aa: CASRAAPSGSREQFF
CDR3nt: TGCGCCAGCAGGGCAGCTCCCAGCGGGAGCCGTGAGCAGTTCTTC
j_gene: TRBJ2-1
v_gene: TRBV10-2
d_gene: TRBD2
abundance: .

CDR3aa: CASSLSVYYGYTF
CDR3nt: TGCGCCAGCAGCTTGTCGGTGTACTATGGCTACACCTTC
j_gene: TRBJ1-2
v_gene: TRBV5-1
d_gene: .
abundance: .

CDR3aa: CASSYTGPGNTIYF
CDR3nt: TGCGCCAGCAGCTATACAGGGCCAGGAAACACCATATATTTT
j_gene: TRBJ1-3
v_gene: TRBV4-1
d_gene: .
abundance: .

CDR3aa: CARSLARGGYGYTF
CDR3nt: TGTGCCAGAAGCTTGGCCAGGGGAGGGTATGGCTACACCTTC
j_gene: TRBJ1-2
v_gene: TRBV5-3
d_gene: .
abundance: once

CDR3aa: CASSASLLENNEQFF
CDR3nt: TGTGCCAGCAGCGCATCCCTACTGGAGAACAATGAGCAGTTCTTC
j_gene: TRBJ2-1
v_gene: TRBV7-2
d_gene: .
abundance: .

CDR3aa: CASKREAANSYEQYF
CDR3nt: TGCGCCAGCAAAAGAGAAGCTGCAAACTCCTACGAGCAGTACTTC
j_gene: TRBJ2-7
v_gene: TRBV5-1
d_gene: .
abundance: .

CDR3aa: CASNTGGVDTQYF
CDR3nt: TGTGCCAGCAATACGGGAGGAGTGGATACGCAGTATTTT
j_gene: TRBJ2-3
v_gene: TRBV2
d_gene: TRBD2
abundance: .

CDR3aa: CASSFTGTSGGQETQYF
CDR3nt: TGTGCCAGCAGCTTCACCGGGACTAGCGGAGGCCAAGAGACCCAGTACTTC
j_gene: TRBJ2-5
v_gene: TRBV11-3
d_gene: TRBD2
abundance: .

CDR3aa: CASSMGIFSYGYTF
CDR3nt: TGTGCCAGTAGTATGGGCATATTTAGCTATGGCTACACCTTC
j_gene: TRBJ1-2
v_gene: TRBV19
d_gene: .
abundance: once

CDR3aa: CASSLVTGNEAFF
CDR3nt: TGTGCCAGCAGCTTAGTTACCGGGAATGAAGCTTTCTTT
j_gene: TRBJ1-1
v_gene: TRBV13
d_gene: .
abundance: .

CDR3aa: CATSRSGEPQHF
CDR3nt: TGTGCCACCAGCAGGAGCGGGGAGCCCCAGCATTTT
j_gene: TRBJ1-5
v_gene: TRBV15
d_gene: .
abundance: .

CDR3aa: CASSESRRSSITGELFF
CDR3nt: TGTGCCAGCAGTGAATCCCGGAGAAGTTCGATCACCGGGGAGCTGTTTTTT
j_gene: TRBJ2-2
v_gene: TRBV25-1
d_gene: .
abundance: once

CDR3aa: CASSKGLATRSEQFF
CDR3nt: TGTGCCAGCAGCAAAGGACTAGCGACCCGCAGTGAGCAGTTCTTC
j_gene: TRBJ2-1
v_gene: TRBV11-2
d_gene: TRBD2
abundance: .

CDR3aa: CASSISGRAKTQYF
CDR3nt: TGTGCCAGCAGTATTAGCGGGAGGGCGAAGACCCAGTACTTC
j_gene: TRBJ2-5
v_gene: TRBV27
d_gene: TRBD2
abundance: .

CDR3aa: CASGGRGLNTEAFF
CDR3nt: TGTGCCAGCGGGGGCCGGGGTTTGAACACTGAAGCTTTCTTT
j_gene: TRBJ1-1
v_gene: TRBV7-2
d_gene: .
abundance: few

CDR3aa: CASSQDEDTSSHHYGYTF
CDR3nt: TGCGCCAGCAGCCAAGATGAGGACACCTCATCTCACCACTATGGCTACACCTTC
j_gene: TRBJ1-2
v_gene: TRBV4-1
d_gene: .
abundance: .

CDR3aa: CASSLIWGTSGRSAPDTQYF
CDR3nt: TGCGCCAGCAGCTTAATTTGGGGGACTAGCGGGAGATCTGCCCCAGATACGCAGTATTTT
j_gene: TRBJ2-3
v_gene: TRBV5-1
d_gene: TRBD2
abundance: .

CDR3aa: CASSRPPSTEAFF
CDR3nt: TGTGCCAGCAGCCGCCCCCCTAGCACTGAAGCTTTCTTT
j_gene: TRBJ1-1
v_gene: TRBV7-9
d_gene: .
abundance: .

CDR3aa: CASSIRGDLYEQYF
CDR3nt: TGTGCCAGTAGTATAAGGGGCGACTTATACGAGCAGTACTTC
j_gene: TRBJ2-7
v_gene: TRBV19
d_gene: .
abundance: .

CDR3aa: CASSLGRAPTYEQYF
CDR3nt: TGTGCCAGCAGCCTCGGGAGGGCCCCCACCTACGAGCAGTACTTC
j_gene: TRBJ2-7
v_gene: TRBV13
d_gene: TRBD2
abundance: .

CDR3aa: CAISEGGATGNYGYTF
CDR3nt: TGTGCCATCAGTGAAGGGGGGGCTACCGGAAACTATGGCTACACCTTC
j_gene: TRBJ1-2
v_gene: TRBV10-3
d_gene: .
abundance: .

CDR3aa: CASSPWDRGNEKLFF
CDR3nt: TGTGCCAGCAGCCCTTGGGACAGGGGTAATGAAAAACTGTTTTTT
j_gene: TRBJ1-4
v_gene: TRBV11-2
d_gene: TRBD1
abundance: once

CDR3aa: CASSPGLAGGILEQYF
CDR3nt: TGTGCCAGCAGTCCCGGACTAGCGGGGGGAATATTGGAGCAGTACTTC
j_gene: TRBJ2-7
v_gene: TRBV27
d_gene: TRBD2
abundance: once

CDR3aa: CASSLGTEPYQPQHF
CDR3nt: TGTGCCAGCAGCTTAGGGACAGAGCCATATCAGCCCCAGCATTTT
j_gene: TRBJ1-5
v_gene: TRBV7-9
d_gene: .
abundance: .

CDR3aa: CASRGQGVKGNTIYF
CDR3nt: TGTGCCAGCAGGGGGCAGGGGGTCAAAGGAAACACCATATATTTT
j_gene: TRBJ1-3
v_gene: TRBV2
d_gene: TRBD1
abundance: .

CDR3aa: CASSSTGTLSEQYF
CDR3nt: TGTGCCAGCAGCTCGACAGGTACGCTGAGCGAGCAGTACTTC
j_gene: TRBJ2-7
v_gene: TRBV7-3
d_gene: .
abundance: .

CDR3aa: CSVVRTGGSNEKLFF
CDR3nt: TGCAGCGTTGTACGGACAGGGGGAAGTAATGAAAAACTGTTTTTT
j_gene: TRBJ1-4
v_gene: TRBV29-1
d_gene: TRBD1
abundance: .

CDR3aa: CSVGTGVNTEAFF
CDR3nt: TGCAGCGTAGGCACCGGGGTGAACACTGAAGCTTTCTTT
j_gene: TRBJ1-1
v_gene: TRBV29-1
d_gene: .
abundance: .

CDR3aa: CASSKGGAANSYNEQFF
CDR3nt: TGTGCCAGCAGCAAAGGTGGAGCGGCGAACTCCTACAATGAGCAGTTCTTC
j_gene: TRBJ2-1
v_gene: TRBV21-1
d_gene: .
abundance: .

CDR3aa: CASSLGTVERSGYTF
CDR3nt: TGTGCCAGCAGCTTAGGGACAGTGGAGAGAAGTGGCTACACCTTC
j_gene: TRBJ1-2
v_gene: TRBV7-2
d_gene: .
abundance: .

CDR3aa: CASSGGLVDYGYTF
CDR3nt: TGTGCCAGTAGCGGAGGGCTGGTGGACTATGGCTACACCTTC
j_gene: TRBJ1-2
v_gene: TRBV19
d_gene: .
abundance: .

CDR3aa: CSVGRGSNEQFF
CDR3nt: TGCAGCGTGGGGAGGGGAAGCAATGAGCAGTTCTTC
j_gene: TRBJ2-1
v_gene: TRBV29-1
d_gene: TRBD2
abundance: .

CDR3aa: CASSSTSDRGNEKLFF
CDR3nt: TGTGCCAGCAGTTCCACGTCGGACAGGGGAAATGAAAAACTGTTTTTT
j_gene: TRBJ1-4
v_gene: TRBV27
d_gene: TRBD1
abundance: .

CDR3aa: CASSQIKRGPSDGYTF
CDR3nt: TGTGCCAGCAGCCAAATTAAGAGGGGGCCAAGTGATGGCTACACCTTC
j_gene: TRBJ1-2
v_gene: TRBV11-2
d_gene: TRBD1
abundance: .

CDR3aa: CASSPRLAGVEQYF
CDR3nt: TGTGCCAGCAGTCCACGACTAGCGGGAGTCGAGCAGTACTTC
j_gene: TRBJ2-7
v_gene: TRBV27
d_gene: TRBD2
abundance: .

CDR3aa: CAISVTNTEAFF
CDR3nt: TGTGCCATCAGTGTCACTAACACTGAAGCTTTCTTT
j_gene: TRBJ1-1
v_gene: TRBV10-3
d_gene: .
abundance: once

CDR3aa: CASSPGLGLAGSETQYF
CDR3nt: TGTGCCAGCTCACCCGGTCTAGGACTAGCGGGGTCAGAGACCCAGTACTTC
j_gene: TRBJ2-5
v_gene: TRBV18
d_gene: TRBD2
abundance: .

CDR3aa: CASSESAGITDTQYF
CDR3nt: TGTGCCAGCAGTGAATCGGCGGGAATAACAGATACGCAGTATTTT
j_gene: TRBJ2-3
v_gene: TRBV2
d_gene: .
abundance: .

CDR3aa: CATSPRTGKNSPLHF
CDR3nt: TGTGCCACCAGCCCCCGGACAGGGAAGAATTCACCCCTCCACTTT
j_gene: TRBJ1-6
v_gene: TRBV15
d_gene: TRBD1
abundance: .

CDR3aa: CSVEASGRVRQYF
CDR3nt: TGCAGCGTTGAGGCTAGCGGGAGGGTGAGGCAGTATTTT
j_gene: TRBJ2-3
v_gene: TRBV29-1
d_gene: TRBD2
abundance: .

CDR3aa: CASSVGTAQETQYF
CDR3nt: TGTGCCAGCAGCGTAGGGACAGCTCAAGAGACCCAGTACTTC
j_gene: TRBJ2-5
v_gene: TRBV11-1
d_gene: TRBD1
abundance: once

CDR3aa: CASSPTGWRNQPQHF
CDR3nt: TGTGCCAGCAGCCCGACAGGGTGGCGCAATCAGCCCCAGCATTTT
j_gene: TRBJ1-5
v_gene: TRBV9
d_gene: TRBD1
abundance: .

CDR3aa: CASTGTYGLIDEQYF
CDR3nt: TGTGCCAGCACGGGGACATATGGTTTAATCGACGAGCAGTACTTC
j_gene: TRBJ2-7
v_gene: TRBV6-4
d_gene: .
abundance: .

CDR3aa: CASSTLYGQGFYEQYF
CDR3nt: TGTGCCAGCAGTACCTTGTACGGACAGGGCTTCTACGAGCAGTACTTC
j_gene: TRBJ2-7
v_gene: TRBV28
d_gene: TRBD1
abundance: .